The T cell receptor beta chain under discussion was sequenced for a study of T cells in Graves' hyperthyroidism and ophthalmopathy (dated by TCRdb to about 2019). Background for the entire study: To identify distinguishing TCR V-J signatures, a discovery cohort of around 98 patients was used, comprising under 45 with Graves' ophthalmopathy and 57 with stable Graves' hyperthyroidism. Prospective prediction of ophthalmopathy was tested in an independent validation cohort of 18 to 20 hyperthyroidism patients and 17 patients who later progressed to ophthalmopathy. The roughly 91 discovery patients were randomly split 7:3 into training and test sets. Thyroid tissue and blood T-cell repertoires from six Graves' hyperthyroidism patients were also compared in the study. Once sampling was done, hyperthyroidism patients were given methimazole at a starting dose of 30 mg daily, whereas ophthalmopathy patients were given high-dose intravenous methylprednisolone. TCR Vbeta CDR3 sequencing of approximately 140 peripheral blood samples (over 40 ophthalmopathy, under 80 hyperthyroidism and some 17 progressor patients) is reported in the paper. What the research found in general, with its limitations: Most expanded thyroid clonotypes (frequency above 0.001) were also detected in blood, suggesting blood repertoires may reflect thyroid immune responses. Sample size was not statistically predetermined, and blinding of investigators to group allocation was not performed. In cross-validation, a model built on a 13 V-J signature told ophthalmopathy apart from stable hyperthyroidism with approximately 90% sensitivity and approximately 81% specificity, and in testing the same model reached 80%/75%. During validation, the model predicted progression to ophthalmopathy a median of roughly six months ahead of onset, with around 71% sensitivity and around 73% specificity.

Amplification of TCR beta CDR3 regions was carried out from RNA transcripts. The first round of RT-PCR for the TCR CDR3 was performed with the HTBI primer set and the Qiagen OneStep RT-PCR kit. A second multiplex PCR round built the libraries, followed by size selection and purification. Paired-end sequencing of the libraries was performed with 100 bp reads on an Illumina HiSeq2000. Turning to the authors' computational methods: SOAPnuke was used to process the raw data, throwing out any read that contained adapters or uncalled bases, had a mean Phred below 15, or lacked an exact constant-primer or identifier match. COPE v1.2.5 was used to merge high-quality paired reads, and clonotypes were defined as unique nucleotide sequences. MiTCR v1.1 was used to align the clonotypes against IMGT TRBV, TRBD and TRBJ reference segments. The analysis included only V-J combinations with a frequency above 0.0001, which together covered 99% to 99.2% of the repertoires. A TCS score was defined as the ratio between F50 (clonal expansion) and ExV (chaos), using BLOSUM62-based TCRdist between CDR3 peptides within each V-J. Welch's t-statistics and random forest reduced just over 500 V-J features to about 12, which were used in a naive Bayes classifier (R e1071). The Morisita-Horn index was used to measure how similar the thyroid and blood repertoires were. TCRdb handled the public reads itself, with Q25 trimming in fastp and clone calling in MiXCR, and kept productive beta chains. Every entry covers one CDR3 protein and lists the most common genes and DNA from its rows. TCRdb, not the original authors, processed these V and J calls. Recorded for this sample are tens of thousands of distinct CDR3 sequences; roughly 56% of them occurred a single time. The biggest ten clones account for 34% of the sample.

As to this clonotype: Its antigen is currently not known. No per-base quality is available; no much larger clone lies one base away.

Graves' hyperthyroidism was defined as stable when no progression to ophthalmopathy occurred over 18 months of follow-up. Hyperthyroidism patients were aged 18 to 65 years and newly diagnosed, with disease duration of less than 2 months. Any patient with an uncontrolled infection, another autoimmune disease, pregnancy or lactation was excluded. Diagnoses relied on clinical symptoms, serum thyroxine and TRAb, thyroid ultrasound and orbital computed tomography. Trizol reagent was used to extract total RNA, and RNA quality was then checked on an Agilent 2100 Bioanalyzer. The CDR3 has 13 amino acids, counting the end cysteine and phenylalanine. The retained sequence is limited to the CDR3, 39 bases, with the frame set at the first base. CDR1 and CDR2, looked up from the germline V gene (reference sequence), are SEHNR and FQNEAQ. The germline ends are 6 bases apart after V is trimmed by 0 bases and J by 4 bases.

The clonotype was recovered from a young man with Graves' hyperthyroidism. Sequenced sample: peripheral blood or thyroid tissue (not recorded which). The chain is made from TRBV7-9 and TRBJ2-5; a tentative D match to TRBD1 spans 6 bases. The nucleotide sequence reads TGTGCCAGCAGCTTAGCCAGGGGAGAGACCCAGTACTTC. The translation is CASSLARGETQYF.